This TCR beta chain was identified during a study of T cell changes during pregnancy in multiple sclerosis. Here immunoSEQ multiplex PCR was the method, and the copy in TCRdb shows in-frame clones only, minus some. The profile shows over 50,000 clones, 85% to 90% of them singletons. Sequenced input: peripheral blood from another person, used as feeder cells. This TCR was recovered from a human donor whose cells served as feeder cells for cultures in a pregnancy study.

This CDR3 is CASSSYRGANTGELFF. For the CDR3, the DNA is TGTGCCAGCAGCTCGTATCGGGGGGCGAACACCGGGGAGCTGTTTTTT. V gene TRBV5-6 combines with J gene TRBJ2-2; 7 bases agree with TRBD2. This CDR3 contains 16 residues. From germline, CDR1 is SGHDT and CDR2 YYEEEE. V dropped 3 bases and J dropped 0; count of bases not matched to a gene: 5.